A single sample is the source of the 27 T cell receptor beta chains below, sequenced in a study of T cell repertoires in cytomegalovirus infection. These receptors have no identified antigens. In TCRdb, the reads were re-called with MiXCR into one record per CDR3 protein. The sample contains about 500,000 distinct CDR3 sequences, around 30% of which appear only once. This material consisted of cultured PBMCs, taken from culture after CMV antigen stimulation. The source of these receptors is a human donor in good health (CMV status not recorded). Some clones in this sample may be carry-over from other donors' samples.

This rearrangement joins TRBV15 to TRBJ2-1, with 9 bases that match TRBD2. Germline CDR1 LNHNV, CDR2 YYDKDF (reference sequence). CDR3 length equals 18 residues. V trimming: 8 bases; J trimming: 4 bases; junction bases outside the gene matches: 18. DNA for the CDR3: TGTGCCACCGGGGGGCGACTGGGCGCGGGGGGGGTTTACAATGAGCAGTTCTTC. It yields the protein CATGGRLGAGGVYNEQFF. Combining the CDR3 with reference TRBV15 and TRBJ2-1 gives the whole variable domain DAMVIQNPRYQVTQFGKPVTLSCSQTLNHNVMYWYQQKSSQAPKLLFHYYDKDFNNEADTPDNFQSRRPNTSFCFLDIRSPGLGDTAMYLCATGGRLGAGGVYNEQFFGPGTRLTVL.

The J gene is TRBJ1-6, the V gene TRBV7-9; no clear D. The CDR3 sequence is 15 residues long. The germline CDR1 and CDR2 sequences are SEHNR and FQNEAQ (reference sequence). V was pared by 1 base and J by 7 bases, with 11 bases between. The CDR3 is CASSLDRRGNSPLHF. The CDR3 DNA sequence: TGTGCCAGCAGCTTAGATCGCAGAGGGAATTCACCCCTCCACTTT.

This clonotype was detected only once. This chain links TRBV28 with TRBJ1-6; D is perhaps TRBD1 (6 bases). V was clipped by 3 bases and J by 9 bases, with 12 bases between them. Germline CDR1 MDHEN, CDR2 SYDVKM. The CDR3 spans 14 residues. CDR3 sequence (DNA): TGTGCCAGCAGTTTTAGGGGGTATCGTTCACCCCTCCACTTT. Translating it yields CASSFRGYRSPLHF. Looking up the rest from reference TRBV28 and TRBJ1-6 gives the full variable domain: DVKVTQSSRYLVKRTGEKVFLECVQDMDHENMFWYRQDPGLGLRLIYFSYDVKMKEKGDIPEGYSVSREKKERFSLILESASTNQTSMYLCASSFRGYRSPLHFGNGTRLTVT.

The table lists this clonotype with a few counts. The rearrangement links TRBV12-3 or TRBV12-4 to TRBJ2-2; no firm D call. Trimming took off 3 bases at V and 0 bases at J, with 5 bases between the two ends. The CDR3 length is 14 residues. Here the CDR3 reads CASSLRSNTGELFF. As DNA, the CDR3 is TGTGCCAGCAGTTTGAGGTCGAACACCGGGGAGCTGTTTTTT.

The chain combines TRBV6-1 with TRBJ2-7; D gene unclear. This CDR3 contains 12 residues. V was shortened by 6 bases and J by 3 bases, with 9 bases between the two germline ends. Germline V lookup: CDR1 MNHNS, CDR2 SASEGT. The CDR3 here is CASRFSSYEQYF. The CDR3 nucleotides are TGTGCCAGCAGATTCTCGAGCTACGAGCAGTACTTC.

The rearrangement links TRBV7-3 to TRBJ2-6; D may be TRBD2 (6 bases). Deletions cut 1 base from V and 3 bases from J, with 13 bases between. The germline V gene encodes CDR1 SGHTA and CDR2 FQGTGA. The CDR3 runs 17 residues. The CDR3 sequence: CASSLRGVSYGANVLTF. Here the CDR3 DNA reads TGTGCCAGCAGCTTAAGGGGGGTGAGCTATGGGGCCAACGTCCTGACTTTC.

This clonotype was detected only a few times. This chain joins TRBV6-2 or TRBV6-3 and TRBJ2-7, with D possibly TRBD2 on 5 matching bases. CDR1 is MNHEY and CDR2 is SVGEGT in the germline V gene. The CDR3 totals 16 residues. V was pared by 6 bases and J by 1 base, with 19 bases between. The CDR3 here is CASRHALPGLSYEQYF. The DNA for the CDR3 is TGTGCCAGCAGGCACGCCCTTCCTGGACTTTCCTACGAGCAGTACTTC.

The chain combines TRBV7-6 with TRBJ2-1; perhaps TRBD2 as D (6 bases). This CDR3 is built from 16 residues. Germline CDR1 SGHVS, CDR2 FNYEAQ. V was cut by 0 bases and J by 6 bases, with 15 bases left in between. CDR3 sequence reads: CASSLAARRGLNEQFF. The DNA for the CDR3 is TGTGCCAGCAGCTTAGCGGCGCGGAGGGGTCTCAATGAGCAGTTCTTC.

CDR3 sequence (DNA): TGCGCCAGCAGCTTTTATAGCGGGAGTCCCTACAATGAGCAGTTCTTC. It encodes CASSFYSGSPYNEQFF. V and J are TRBV5-1 and TRBJ2-1, with 9 bases matching TRBD2. With V trimmed by 2 bases and J by 2 bases, 5 bases remained unmatched. The CDR3 is made up of 16 amino acids. Germline CDR1 and CDR2: SGHRS and YFSETQ.

The rearrangement uses TRBV4-1 and TRBJ2-7; the D is unclear. V lost 4 bases, J lost 2 bases, and 15 bases lay in between. The CDR3 extends over 15 amino acids. Germline lookup yields CDR1 MGHRA and CDR2 YSYEKL. The chain's CDR3 is CASSLTNGGAYEQYV. The CDR3 DNA follows: TGCGCCAGCAGCCTTACTAATGGTGGGGCCTACGAGCAGTACGTC.

This clonotype was seen many times. CDR3 in DNA: TGTGCCAGCAGTGTATCCAGAAACACTGAAGCTTTCTTT. It encodes CASSVSRNTEAFF. V and J are TRBV6-4 and TRBJ1-1; D remains unclear. CDR3 length: 13 residues. Deletions cut 4 bases from V and 2 bases from J, with 8 bases between. Germline V CDR1 and CDR2: MRHNA, SNTAGT.

There are many counts of this clonotype. The chain is built from TRBV7-2 and TRBJ2-5; 7 bases fit TRBD2. Germline V CDR1 and CDR2: SGHTA, FQGNSA. The CDR3 has 15 amino acids. With V trimmed by 3 bases and J by 5 bases, 9 bases remained unmatched. The CDR3 nucleotides read TGTGCCAGCAGCTTGGGGACTACCCAGGGTGAGACCCAGTACTTC. It encodes CASSLGTTQGETQYF.

The table lists this clonotype with a few counts. The chain has TRBV6-2 or TRBV6-3 and TRBJ1-1; a possible D gene is TRBD1 (6 bases). The CDR3 has 16 amino acids. The V gene's germline CDR1 is MNHEY and CDR2 SVGEGT. V lost 0 bases and J 0 bases, leaving 11 bases between the germline ends. The CDR3 region is CASSYSTQGLNTEAFF. CDR3 nucleotide sequence: TGTGCCAGCAGTTACTCAACACAGGGCTTGAACACTGAAGCTTTCTTT.

This clonotype was seen a few times. This sequence joins TRBV2 and TRBJ2-7, with TRBD1 matching over 7 bases. This CDR3 has 12 residues. Germline V gene data show CDR1 as SNHLY and CDR2 as FYNNEI. With V trimmed by 4 bases and J by 3 bases, 0 bases remained unmatched. The CDR3 spells CASSAGGYEQYV. The CDR3 region has the DNA TGTGCCAGCAGTGCAGGGGGCTACGAGCAGTACGTC.

The rearrangement uses TRBV5-6 and TRBJ2-7; D uncertain. CDR1 is SGHDT and CDR2 is YYEEEE in the germline V gene. The CDR3 is 11 amino acids. Deletions cut 4 bases from V and 6 bases from J, with 8 bases between. This chain's CDR3 is CASSARSEQYF. The DNA for the CDR3 is TGTGCCAGCAGCGCCCGATCCGAGCAGTACTTC. The whole variable domain, remainder taken from reference TRBV5-6 and TRBJ2-7, is DAGVTQSPTHLIKTRGQQVTLRCSPKSGHDTVSWYQQALGQGPQFIFQYYEEEERQRGNFPDRFSGHQFPNYSSELNVNALLLGDSALYLCASSARSEQYFGPGTRLTVT.

V and J are TRBV19 and TRBJ2-2, with 10 bases fitting TRBD2. Trimming removed 10 bases from V and 4 bases from J; junction bases left unmatched: 15. This CDR3 comprises 17 residues. The germline gives CDR1 LNHDA, CDR2 SQIVND (reference sequence). Written as DNA, the CDR3 is TGTGCCACTCGGAAGGGAGCTAGCGGGAGTGGCACCGGGGAGCTGTTTTTT. As protein: CATRKGASGSGTGELFF.

This clonotype was observed once. V is TRBV29-1 and J is TRBJ2-3, with 7 bases lining up with TRBD1. The CDR3 extends over 13 amino acids. V lost 4 bases and J lost 4; bases outside the gene matches: 5. Germline CDR1 is SQVTM and CDR2 is ANQGSEA. CDR3 coding DNA: TGCAGCGTTGGGGGACAGACTTCAGATACGCAGTATTTT. This codes for CSVGGQTSDTQYF.

This clonotype was found a few times. This sequence joins TRBV7-3 and TRBJ2-7, with D possibly matching TRBD2 (6 bases). V lost 5 bases, J lost 3 bases, and 20 bases lay in between. CDR1 is SGHTA and CDR2 is FQGTGA in the germline V gene. The length of the CDR3 is 16 residues. The CDR3 nucleotides are TGTGCCAGCAGCCCCGGGGGTGGGCAGGGAAGCTACGAGCAGTACTTC. Protein sequence: CASSPGGGQGSYEQYF.

This CDR3 is CASSLLLAGAVDTQYF. The CDR3 DNA reads as TGTGCCAGCAGCTTGCTCCTAGCGGGAGCGGTAGATACGCAGTATTTT. The genes are TRBV5-4 and TRBJ2-3; 10 bases are shared with TRBD2. V trimming: 1 base; J trimming: 5 bases; junction bases outside the gene matches: 7. The germline CDR1 and CDR2 sequences are SGHNT and YYREEE (reference sequence). The CDR3 covers 16 residues.

The count of this clonotype is one. The CDR3 loop reads CASSIVPGGYEQYF. The DNA for the CDR3 is TGTGCCAGTAGTATAGTTCCCGGTGGTTACGAGCAGTACTTC. The chain combines TRBV19 with TRBJ2-7; D uncertain. The V end was cut by 1 base, the J end by 4 bases, with 11 bases between. In germline, CDR1 is LNHDA, CDR2 SQIVND (reference sequence). The CDR3 totals 14 residues.

In its sample, this clonotype was seen a few times. The chain carries TRBV7-9 and TRBJ1-1; 8 bases agree with TRBD1. Germline trimming cut 3 bases from V and 1 base from J; bases unmatched to any gene: 4. The CDR3 runs to 15 residues. Germline V gene lookup returns CDR1 SEHNR and CDR2 FQNEAQ (reference sequence). CDR3 protein: CASSLTGAKNTEAFF. DNA of the CDR3: TGTGCCAGCAGCTTGACAGGGGCAAAGAACACTGAAGCTTTCTTT.

The chain is built from TRBV2 and TRBJ2-7, with D unclear. CDR1 and CDR2 from the germline V gene are SNHLY and FYNNEI. Trimming left V 5 bases short and J 6 bases short, with 17 bases between. CDR3 length: 14 residues. CDR3 residues: CASSWKTSIPEQYF. CDR3 nucleotides: TGTGCCAGCAGTTGGAAAACCTCAATCCCCGAGCAGTACTTC.

This clonotype appeared a few times. The chain carries TRBV7-6 and TRBJ2-1, with 9 bases aligning to TRBD2. CDR3 size: 15 residues. Germline trimming cut 9 bases from V and 10 bases from J; bases unmatched to any gene: 16. In germline, CDR1 is SGHVS, CDR2 FNYEAQ. CDR3 sequence (DNA): TGTGCCAGTACTGTTGTGGCGGGAGGGCCCATGGAGCAGTTCTTC. It encodes CASTVVAGGPMEQFF.

This clonotype appeared a few times. The chain employs TRBV19 and TRBJ1-5; 9 positions match TRBD1. Trimming took 3 bases from V and 4 from J; bases not matched to a gene: 4. CDR1 LNHDA and CDR2 SQIVND come from the germline V gene (reference sequence). CDR3 length equals 15 residues. This chain's CDR3 is CASSIDRGKNQPQHF. CDR3 sequence (DNA): TGTGCCAGTAGTATCGACAGGGGGAAGAATCAGCCCCAGCATTTT.

A remark on this clonotype: At one end the junction does not follow the germline gene, possibly because of a read error. The gene calls are TRBV7-2 and TRBJ1-1; D unclear. This CDR3 is built from 15 residues. Germline V lookup: CDR1 SGHTA, CDR2 FQGNSA. CDR3 coding DNA: TGTGCCAGCAGCTTAGCCCCGGGCCTGAACACTGAACCTTTCTTT. Translating it yields CASSLAPGLNTEPFF.

This clonotype was counted a few times. The chain recombines TRBV7-9 with TRBJ2-1, with 7 bases identical to TRBD2. Germline values: CDR1 SEHNR, CDR2 FQNEAQ (reference sequence). With V trimmed by 1 base and J by 8 bases, 5 bases remained unmatched. The CDR3 is made up of 14 amino acids. CDR3: CASSLGAGVHEQFF. In DNA, the CDR3 is TGTGCCAGCAGCTTAGGTGCGGGAGTCCATGAGCAGTTCTTC.

This rearrangement joins TRBV12-3 or TRBV12-4 to TRBJ1-1; tentative D call: TRBD1 (5 bases). Trimming stripped 6 bases from V and 7 bases from J, with 12 bases between. This CDR3 has 12 amino acids. CDR3 nucleotides: TGTGCCAGCAGGGTGAGGGACGGTGAAGCTTTCTTT. It specifies CASRVRDGEAFF.